This entry features one T cell receptor (beta chain) sequence. Looked up from germline, CDR1 is LNHDA and CDR2 is SQIVND (reference sequence). Trimming stripped 1 base from V and 7 bases from J, with 14 bases between. The CDR3 loop spans 16 amino acids. This entry is derived from a study of blood T cell repertoires in COVID-19. Authors' analysis steps: How many nucleated cells were present was estimated from reference gene primer amplification. The protocol was immunoSEQ multiplex PCR, while the TCRdb copy is restricted to in-frame clones and leaves out a portion. V, J and clone size were drawn from that table, and D and trimming were deduced from the DNA. The data show roughly 110,000 clones, 71% seen once.

The source of this sequence is a human donor with acute or convalescent COVID-19. The donor label of this sample is uncertain. The chain recombines TRBV19 with TRBJ1-6; D is ambiguous. What was sequenced was peripheral blood. CDR3 nucleotide sequence: TGTGCCAGTAGTATAGTAGCCGGTCCTGTAAATTCACCCCTCCACTTT. This codes for CASSIVAGPVNSPLHF. Full variable domain (rest looked up from reference TRBV19 and TRBJ1-6): DGGITQSPKYLFRKEGQNVTLSCEQNLNHDAMYWYRQDPGQGLRLIYYSQIVNDFQKGDIAEGYSVSREKKESFPLTVTSAQKNPTAFYLCASSIVAGPVNSPLHFGNGTRLTVT.